The rows below give T cell receptor beta chains drawn from one sample of a study of blood T cell repertoires in COVID-19. The protocol was immunoSEQ multiplex PCR, while the TCRdb copy is restricted to in-frame clones and leaves out a portion. The sample has approximately 200,000 clones, more than 60% seen once. Sequencing used peripheral blood. The origin of the receptors is a woman in her fifties or sixties with acute or convalescent COVID-19. Each CDR3 is given with its conserved first and last residue. D genes are given only for firm matches. The size entry is marked missing in some rows and otherwise reads once, few, many or a size class.

clone size: -; J gene: TRBJ1-5; V gene: TRBV15; D gene: -; CDR3 DNA: TGTGCCACCAGCAGAGATAAAACAGATAGCAATCAGCCCCAGCATTTT; CDR3 protein: CATSRDKTDSNQPQHF
clone size: -; J gene: TRBJ1-1; V gene: TRBV7-2; D gene: TRBD1; CDR3 DNA: TGTGCCAGCAGCCCTGACAGGGGTGAAGCTTTCTTT; CDR3 protein: CASSPDRGEAFF
clone size: -; J gene: TRBJ2-4; V gene: TRBV28; D gene: -; CDR3 DNA: TGTGCCAGCAGTTTAGCGGGGATTCAGTACTTC; CDR3 protein: CASSLAGIQYF
clone size: medium-sized; J gene: TRBJ1-2; V gene: TRBV19; D gene: -; CDR3 DNA: TGTGCCAGTAGTAAATTAGTAAAGGGGGACGAGAATGGCTACACCTTC; CDR3 protein: CASSKLVKGDENGYTF
clone size: -; J gene: TRBJ1-5; V gene: TRBV18; D gene: TRBD1; CDR3 DNA: TGTGCCAGCTCATCATGGGATACAGGGGGTCTTCAGCCCCAGCATTTT; CDR3 protein: CASSSWDTGGLQPQHF
clone size: -; J gene: TRBJ1-5; V gene: TRBV13; D gene: -; CDR3 DNA: TGTGCCAGCAGCTTCGGGAGCAATCAGCCCCAGCATTTT; CDR3 protein: CASSFGSNQPQHF
clone size: -; J gene: TRBJ1-1; V gene: TRBV19; D gene: -; CDR3 DNA: TGTGCCAGTAGTCTCCCCGCAGGGGCGGGGAACACTGAAGCTTTCTTT; CDR3 protein: CASSLPAGAGNTEAFF
clone size: -; J gene: TRBJ2-5; V gene: TRBV7-2; D gene: -; CDR3 DNA: TGTGCCAGCAGCTTAGGCAGGGTCGAGACCCAGTACTTC; CDR3 protein: CASSLGRVETQYF
clone size: few; J gene: TRBJ1-5; V gene: TRBV7-8; D gene: -; CDR3 DNA: TGTGCCAGCAGCGGGGAGCGGGGAGAGGTGCTAAAGCGGAGCAATCAGCCCCAGCATTTT; CDR3 protein: CASSGERGEVLKRSNQPQHF
clone size: -; J gene: TRBJ2-3; V gene: TRBV11-2; D gene: -; CDR3 DNA: TGTGCCAGCAGCTTATTTCACATAGATACGCAGTATTTT; CDR3 protein: CASSLFHIDTQYF
clone size: -; J gene: TRBJ1-4; V gene: TRBV2; D gene: -; CDR3 DNA: TGTGCCAGCAGTGGGAAAGGGGCACCTAATGAAAAACTGTTTTTT; CDR3 protein: CASSGKGAPNEKLFF
clone size: once; J gene: TRBJ2-1; V gene: TRBV2; D gene: TRBD2; CDR3 DNA: TGTGCCAGCAGGCTAGCGGGGCAGAACAATGAGCAGTTCTTC; CDR3 protein: CASRLAGQNNEQFF
clone size: few; J gene: TRBJ2-4; V gene: TRBV18; D gene: -; CDR3 DNA: TGTGCCAGCTCACCCGGACAGCCTCTCAATCAAAAAAACATTCAGTACTTC; CDR3 protein: CASSPGQPLNQKNIQYF
clone size: -; J gene: TRBJ2-1; V gene: TRBV7-6; D gene: -; CDR3 DNA: TGTGCCAGCAGCTCTCCCAATGAGCAGTTCTTC; CDR3 protein: CASSSPNEQFF
clone size: -; J gene: TRBJ2-7; V gene: TRBV5-1; D gene: TRBD2; CDR3 DNA: TGCGCCAGCAGCCGGGGGGGAAGGGACGAGCAGTACTTC; CDR3 protein: CASSRGGRDEQYF
clone size: -; J gene: TRBJ1-1; V gene: TRBV28; D gene: TRBD1; CDR3 DNA: TGTGCCAGCAGTCCCCGAACAGGGGCGCTTAAGAACACTGAAGCTTTCTTT; CDR3 protein: CASSPRTGALKNTEAFF
clone size: -; J gene: TRBJ1-6; V gene: TRBV27; D gene: TRBD1; CDR3 DNA: TGTGCCAGCAGTCCGCTCTCGCAGGGGGGTAATTCACCCCTCCACTTT; CDR3 protein: CASSPLSQGGNSPLHF
clone size: -; J gene: TRBJ1-2; V gene: TRBV5-4; D gene: -; CDR3 DNA: TGTGCCAGCAGCTTGGAGGTGGGGCGGGAAGGCTACACCTTC; CDR3 protein: CASSLEVGREGYTF
clone size: -; J gene: TRBJ2-5; V gene: TRBV20-1; D gene: -; CDR3 DNA: TGCTCCGGGACTCTACAAGAGACCCAGTACTTC; CDR3 protein: CSGTLQETQYF
clone size: -; J gene: TRBJ1-3; V gene: TRBV27; D gene: TRBD1; CDR3 DNA: TGTGCCAGTAGCTCGAGAGACAGGGAATCTGGAAACACCATATATTTT; CDR3 protein: CASSSRDRESGNTIYF
clone size: -; J gene: TRBJ1-6; V gene: TRBV6-1; D gene: -; CDR3 DNA: TGTGCCAGCAGTGAAGAGTCGACAGGAACGAATTCACCCCTCCACTTT; CDR3 protein: CASSEESTGTNSPLHF
clone size: -; J gene: TRBJ2-2; V gene: TRBV10-3; D gene: -; CDR3 DNA: TGTGCCATCAGTGAGCCAGGGGCACCCGACACCGGGGAGCTGTTTTTT; CDR3 protein: CAISEPGAPDTGELFF
clone size: -; J gene: TRBJ1-2; V gene: TRBV3-1/TRBV3-2; D gene: -; CDR3 DNA: TGTGCCAGCAGCCAAGTAGCGGGGTTCGTTGGCTACACCTTC; CDR3 protein: CASSQVAGFVGYTF
clone size: -; J gene: TRBJ2-6; V gene: TRBV6-5; D gene: -; CDR3 DNA: TGTGCCAGCAGTTACGAAGGAGGAGCTGGGGCCAACGTCCTGACTTTC; CDR3 protein: CASSYEGGAGANVLTF
clone size: -; J gene: TRBJ2-7; V gene: TRBV19; D gene: -; CDR3 DNA: TGTGCCAGTAGCACAGGTGTTGCCTACGAGCAGTACTTC; CDR3 protein: CASSTGVAYEQYF
clone size: -; J gene: TRBJ1-1; V gene: TRBV18; D gene: TRBD1; CDR3 DNA: TGTGCCAGCTCACCCGACAGGGTATCTGAAGCTTTCTTT; CDR3 protein: CASSPDRVSEAFF
clone size: -; J gene: TRBJ2-7; V gene: TRBV30; D gene: TRBD2; CDR3 DNA: TGTGCCTGGAGGTCCAGCACGGGAGGACTGTCCGCCGAGCAGTACTTC; CDR3 protein: CAWRSSTGGLSAEQYF
clone size: many; J gene: TRBJ1-5; V gene: TRBV28; D gene: -; CDR3 DNA: TGTGCCAGCAGTTTAGTAGGGAGTCAGCCCCAGCATTTT; CDR3 protein: CASSLVGSQPQHF
clone size: -; J gene: TRBJ1-5; V gene: TRBV19; D gene: -; CDR3 DNA: TGTGCCAGTAGCCATTTACACGAGCGGAATCAGCCCCAGCATTTT; CDR3 protein: CASSHLHERNQPQHF
clone size: -; J gene: TRBJ2-2; V gene: TRBV5-1; D gene: TRBD1; CDR3 DNA: TGCGCCAGCAGCCCCAGCACACTACAGGGGATCGGGGAGCTGTTTTTT; CDR3 protein: CASSPSTLQGIGELFF
clone size: -; J gene: TRBJ2-7; V gene: TRBV24-1; D gene: TRBD1; CDR3 DNA: TGTGCCACCAGTTCCCTAGGGGGCAACGAGCAGTACTTC; CDR3 protein: CATSSLGGNEQYF
clone size: -; J gene: TRBJ2-3; V gene: TRBV5-1; D gene: TRBD1; CDR3 DNA: TGCGCCAGCAGCTCGGCAGGGCGACAGGGACCCAGCACAGATACGCAGTATTTT; CDR3 protein: CASSSAGRQGPSTDTQYF
clone size: -; J gene: TRBJ1-4; V gene: TRBV7-2; D gene: -; CDR3 DNA: TGTGCCAGCAGCAGGGGAACTAATGAAAAACTGTTTTTT; CDR3 protein: CASSRGTNEKLFF
clone size: once; J gene: TRBJ1-6; V gene: TRBV28; D gene: -; CDR3 DNA: TGTGCCAGCAGTTACTCCTACGGACAAGGGAATTCACCCCTCCACTTT; CDR3 protein: CASSYSYGQGNSPLHF
clone size: few; J gene: TRBJ1-1; V gene: TRBV14; D gene: -; CDR3 DNA: TGTGCCAGCAGCCAAGTGGGGGGAAGCACTGAAGCTTTCTTT; CDR3 protein: CASSQVGGSTEAFF
clone size: -; J gene: TRBJ1-2; V gene: TRBV18; D gene: TRBD1; CDR3 DNA: TGTGCCAGCTCACCGGGACAGGGGAACTATGGCTACACCTTC; CDR3 protein: CASSPGQGNYGYTF
clone size: -; J gene: TRBJ2-5; V gene: TRBV5-5; D gene: -; CDR3 DNA: TGTGCCAGCACCCCGGGAGGGGGCCTGGTGACCCAGTACTTC; CDR3 protein: CASTPGGGLVTQYF
clone size: -; J gene: TRBJ2-7; V gene: TRBV27; D gene: TRBD2; CDR3 DNA: TGTGCCAGCAGTCGCCGGACTAGCGGGGGGGCCAGGTCCTACGAGCAGTACTTC; CDR3 protein: CASSRRTSGGARSYEQYF
clone size: -; J gene: TRBJ2-1; V gene: TRBV6-5; D gene: TRBD2; CDR3 DNA: TGTGCCAGCAGCGGACTAGCGGGGGGGCTCGATGAGCAGTTCTTC; CDR3 protein: CASSGLAGGLDEQFF
clone size: -; J gene: TRBJ2-6; V gene: TRBV19; D gene: TRBD2; CDR3 DNA: TGTGCCAGTAGTATGGGACTAGCTAAGTCGGGGGCCAACGTCCTGACTTTC; CDR3 protein: CASSMGLAKSGANVLTF
clone size: many; J gene: TRBJ2-7; V gene: TRBV14; D gene: -; CDR3 DNA: TGTGCCAGCAGCCAAGATGGGCGGGGCGAGCAGTACTTC; CDR3 protein: CASSQDGRGEQYF
clone size: few; J gene: TRBJ1-2; V gene: TRBV19; D gene: -; CDR3 DNA: TGTGCCAGTAGTATAGACAGCGGACCTGCCATCTATGGCTACACCTTC; CDR3 protein: CASSIDSGPAIYGYTF
clone size: -; J gene: TRBJ1-2; V gene: TRBV27; D gene: TRBD1; CDR3 DNA: TGTGCCAGCAGGGGGACAGTAAACTATGGCTACACCTTC; CDR3 protein: CASRGTVNYGYTF